This TCR beta chain comes out of a study of T cells expressing NK-cell markers. Germline lookup yields CDR1 DFQATT and CDR2 SNEGSKA (reference sequence). The CDR3 has 15 residues. TCRdb re-called the 5' RACE reads, yielding one record per CDR3 amino acid sequence without DNA. This sample's clone table lists some 500,000 distinct CDR3 sequences. This TCR was recovered from a woman aged 50 to 60 in good health. The sequenced sample consisted of blood T cells: a sorted CD56 or NKG2C T cell subset, CD4+ or CD8+ T cells, or bulk PBMC T cells (not recorded which). V usage is TRBV20-1 and J usage is TRBJ2-7; TCRdb lists TRBD1, though no DNA is available to test this call. CDR3 region: CSASSGQGKGYEQYF.